The text below deals with one T cell receptor beta chain. Which antigen it targets is not known. No per-base quality is available; no much larger clone lies one base away. From the cysteine up to the phenylalanine, the CDR3 has a length of 16 residues. Only the CDR3 DNA stays, 48 bases, in frame from base 1. Taken from the germline V gene (reference sequence), the CDR1 and CDR2 loops are LNHNV and YYDKDF. Between the V and J ends, shortened by 1 base and 2 bases respectively, the junction contains 12 bases. The sample's time point label, in plain terms: baseline before first vaccination. The treatment or condition label corresponds to: meningococcal conjugate vaccine given as trial control. The vaccinee samples were drawn from two UK trials, COV001 and COV002, one of which was a single-blind randomized controlled phase 2/3 trial testing AZD1222 (ChAdOx1 nCoV-19) in healthy adults. For TCRbeta chain sequencing, PBMC samples from trial participants were taken at day 0 and at day 28 after the second dose.

The entry originates in a study of T cell responses to AZD1222 COVID-19 vaccine (dated by TCRdb to 2020 to 2023). Regarding the research as a whole: TCR sequencing covered approximately 230 trial participants: roughly 200 given two doses of AZD1222 and approximately 26 given two doses of MenACWY control vaccine. Trial participants were enrolled into age subgroups of 18-55, 56-69 and 70-plus years, which contained roughly 150, 30 and 60 TCR-sequenced participants, respectively.

Here is what the overall study found, with its caveats: The 56-69-year group was small, and its depth increase did not reach significance, likely because of low power. Conclusions about previously exposed vaccinees are limited because only a handful of AZD1222 recipients were SARS-CoV-2 seropositive at baseline. No day 14 peak-response samples were available, so repertoires were characterized only after the peak T cell response. Nearly half of unique spike-specific TCRs reportedly recognized epitopes outside regions mutated in the B.1.351 and B.1.1.7 variants. A significant rise in spike-specific TCR breadth and depth was observed after two AZD1222 doses relative to day 0 and relative to MenACWY recipients. Participants were mostly white British and included more females than males, and it was suggested by the authors that clonal diversity may have been underestimated. The vaccine-associated CD4 TCRs covered the entire spike protein, and the dominant responses fell in regions 160-218 and 743-854.

The CDR3 regions of human TCRbeta chains were analyzed by immunosequencing. Turning to the authors' computational methods: TCRs in the repertoires were compared against a reference library of SARS-CoV-2-specific TCRs that had been generated with the MIRA antigen-specificity platform. Breadth meant the fraction of unique TCRs that were SARS-CoV-2-associated, whereas depth meant the fraction of total T cells that were SARS-CoV-2-associated. Using the MIRA data, every spike-specific TCR was mapped to the spike region that the TCR reacted to and assigned to either a CD4 or a CD8 class. Log10-transformed breadth and depth values were compared by one-way ANOVA with Sidak's multiple comparisons tests. The immuneACCESS repertoire file appears here via TCRdb, limited to in-frame rearrangements. These files lack a portion of the clones; in checked studies, under half of the deficit traces to unresolved V genes, and the cause of the others is not known. Clone size and V and J calls were adopted from that table, with D and trimming inferred from the DNA. This sample is represented by 130,000 to 150,000 clones; 75% to 90% of them were singletons. Roughly 4% of the sample lies in the top ten.

The rearranged chain carries TRBV15 and TRBJ1-3; tentative D gene TRBD1, with 6 bases matching. This TCR was recovered from an adult in good health. The material sequenced was peripheral blood, taken on day 0 of MenACWY control vaccination. The CDR3 is CATSRGEQGPGNTIYF. At the DNA level, the sequence is TGTGCCACCAGCAGAGGGGAACAGGGCCCTGGAAACACCATATATTTT.